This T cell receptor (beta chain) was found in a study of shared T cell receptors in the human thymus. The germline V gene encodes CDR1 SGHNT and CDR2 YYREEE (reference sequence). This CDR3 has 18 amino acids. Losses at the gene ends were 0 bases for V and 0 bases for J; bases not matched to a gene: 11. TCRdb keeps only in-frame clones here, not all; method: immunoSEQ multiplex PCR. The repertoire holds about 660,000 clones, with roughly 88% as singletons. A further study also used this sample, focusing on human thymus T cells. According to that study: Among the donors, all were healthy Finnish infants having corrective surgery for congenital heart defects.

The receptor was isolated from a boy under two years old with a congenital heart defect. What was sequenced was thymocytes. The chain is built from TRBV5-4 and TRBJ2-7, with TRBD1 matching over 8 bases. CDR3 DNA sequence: TGTGCCAGCAGCTTGGCCGCGGCGAGACAGGGGTACTCCTACGAGCAGTACTTC. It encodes CASSLAAARQGYSYEQYF.